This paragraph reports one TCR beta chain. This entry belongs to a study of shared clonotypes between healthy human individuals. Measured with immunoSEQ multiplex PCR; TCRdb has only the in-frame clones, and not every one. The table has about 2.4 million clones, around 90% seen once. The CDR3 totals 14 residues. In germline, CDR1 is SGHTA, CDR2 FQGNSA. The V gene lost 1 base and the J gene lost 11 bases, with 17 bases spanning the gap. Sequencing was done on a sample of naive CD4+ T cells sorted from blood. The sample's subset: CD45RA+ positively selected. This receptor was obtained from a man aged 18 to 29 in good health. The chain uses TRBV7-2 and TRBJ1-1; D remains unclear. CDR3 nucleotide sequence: TGTGCCAGCAGCTTAGGGGTACAAGGTTTACGGGCTTTCTTT. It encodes CASSLGVQGLRAFF.